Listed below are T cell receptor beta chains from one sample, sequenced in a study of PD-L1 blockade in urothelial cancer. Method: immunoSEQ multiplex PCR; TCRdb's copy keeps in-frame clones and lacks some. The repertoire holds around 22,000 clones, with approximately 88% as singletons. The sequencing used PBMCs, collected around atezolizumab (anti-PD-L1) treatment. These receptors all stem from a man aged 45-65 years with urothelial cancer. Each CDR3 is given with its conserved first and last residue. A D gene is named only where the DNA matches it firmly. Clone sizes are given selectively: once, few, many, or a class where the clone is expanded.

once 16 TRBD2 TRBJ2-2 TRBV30 CACHNERAGDHGELFF TGTGCCTGCCATAACGAGCGAGCGGGGGATCACGGGGAGCTGTTTTTT
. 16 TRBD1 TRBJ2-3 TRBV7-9 CASSQWTGGFQDTQYF TGTGCCAGCAGCCAGTGGACAGGGGGCTTTCAAGATACGCAGTATTTT
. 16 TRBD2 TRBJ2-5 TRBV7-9 CASSSLAGVPQETQYF TGTGCCAGCAGCTCGTTAGCGGGAGTTCCGCAAGAGACCCAGTACTTC
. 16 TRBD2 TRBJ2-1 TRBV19 CASSIDLAGGRSEQFF TGTGCCAGTAGTATTGATCTAGCGGGAGGGCGGAGTGAGCAGTTCTTC
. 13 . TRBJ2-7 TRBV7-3 CASSPGQPYEQYF TGTGCCAGCAGCCCAGGACAGCCTTACGAGCAGTACTTC
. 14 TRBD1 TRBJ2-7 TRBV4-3 CASSQGTGEYEQYF TGCGCCAGCAGCCAAGGAACAGGGGAGTACGAGCAGTACTTC
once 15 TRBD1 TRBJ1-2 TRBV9 CASSEDRLSNYGYTF TGTGCCAGCAGCGAGGACAGGCTTTCTAACTATGGCTACACCTTC
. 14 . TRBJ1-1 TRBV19 CASSRDTRNTEAFF TGTGCCAGTAGCCGGGACACAAGGAACACTGAAGCTTTCTTT
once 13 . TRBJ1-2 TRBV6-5 CASRKQVLYGYTF TGTGCCAGCAGGAAACAGGTCCTATATGGCTACACCTTC
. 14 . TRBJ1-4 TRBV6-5 CASRSGLGNEKLFF TGTGCCAGCAGGTCAGGGTTGGGTAATGAAAAACTGTTTTTT
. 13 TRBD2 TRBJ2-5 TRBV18 CASSRTSPETQYF TGTGCCAGCTCACGGACTAGCCCAGAGACCCAGTACTTC
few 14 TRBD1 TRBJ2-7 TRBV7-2 CASSRDRAIYEQYF TGTGCCAGCAGCCGGGACAGGGCCATATACGAGCAGTACTTC
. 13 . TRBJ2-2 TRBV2 CASSGAGTGELFF TGTGCCAGCAGTGGGGCGGGCACCGGGGAGCTGTTTTTT
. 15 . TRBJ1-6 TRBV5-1 CASSLQGPGNSPLHF TGCGCCAGCAGCTTGCAAGGGCCGGGGAATTCACCCCTCCACTTT
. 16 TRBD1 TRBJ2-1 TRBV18 CASSPLGQEGGNEQFF TGTGCCAGCTCACCATTGGGACAGGAAGGGGGCAATGAGCAGTTCTTC